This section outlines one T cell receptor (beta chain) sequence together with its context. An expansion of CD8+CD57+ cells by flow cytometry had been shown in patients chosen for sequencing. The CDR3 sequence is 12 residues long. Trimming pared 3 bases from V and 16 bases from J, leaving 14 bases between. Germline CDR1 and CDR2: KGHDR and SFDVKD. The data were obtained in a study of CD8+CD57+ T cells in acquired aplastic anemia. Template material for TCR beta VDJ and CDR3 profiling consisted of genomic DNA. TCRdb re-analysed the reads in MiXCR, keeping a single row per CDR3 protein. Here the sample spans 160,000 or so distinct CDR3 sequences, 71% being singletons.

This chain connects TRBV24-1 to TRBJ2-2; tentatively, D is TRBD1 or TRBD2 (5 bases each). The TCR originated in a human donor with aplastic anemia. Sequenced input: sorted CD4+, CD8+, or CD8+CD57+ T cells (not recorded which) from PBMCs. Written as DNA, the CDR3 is TGTGCCACCAGTGATCTAGGGACGGTGCCGTTTTTT. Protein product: CATSDLGTVPFF.